Listed here are 5 T cell receptor beta chains from one sample, sequenced in a study of blood T cell repertoires in COVID-19. The assay was immunoSEQ multiplex PCR, and TCRdb's table has in-frame clones only and misses some. Seen here are over 40,000 clones, about 80% observed once, and the top ten hold about 2.6%. The sample consisted of peripheral blood. These receptors were taken from an older woman with acute or convalescent COVID-19.

CDR3 nucleotides: TGTGCCAGCAGCGATGAGACAGTAAGCGACGAGCAGTACTTC. Amino acids: CASSDETVSDEQYF. The V call is TRBV21-1, the J call TRBJ2-7; the D call of TRBD1 is as the table states it, not checked on the DNA. TRBV21-1 constitutes a pseudogene. There are 14 residues in the CDR3.

This chain uses TRBV6-4 with TRBJ2-2; TRBD2 agrees at 7 bases. Trimming cost V 8 bases and J 0 bases; bases outside gene matches: 9. The germline CDR1 and CDR2 sequences are MRHNA and SNTAGT. The CDR3 is 16 amino acids. Here the CDR3 DNA reads TGTGCCAGCCCCATAGGGGAGGGCGCGAACACCGGGGAGCTGTTTTTT. The encoded protein is CASPIGEGANTGELFF.

V usage is TRBV24-1 and J usage is TRBJ1-5; 7 nucleotides line up with TRBD1. V lost 5 bases to trimming and J lost 2 bases; unmatched junction nucleotides: 8. Per germline, CDR1 KGHDR and CDR2 SFDVKD. The CDR3 contains 16 residues. The CDR3 DNA follows: TGTGCCACCAGTGGAGCCTCCGGGACAGGCAATCAGCCCCAGCATTTT. Translation: CATSGASGTGNQPQHF.

This clone occurred a few times. The genes are TRBV5-6 and TRBJ2-7, with a possible D match to TRBD1 (6 bases). The V gene lost 1 base and the J gene lost 4 bases, with 21 bases spanning the gap. Germline assignment: CDR1 SGHDT and CDR2 YYEEEE. CDR3 size: 17 residues. The CDR3 sequence is CASSLWADLRGKYEQYF. The CDR3 coding sequence is TGTGCCAGCAGCTTGTGGGCAGACCTAAGGGGGAAGTACGAGCAGTACTTC.

This chain uses TRBV7-9 with TRBJ1-2, with TRBD1 identical over 7 bases. The length of the CDR3 is 18 residues. V gave up 5 bases and J gave up 1 base; unmatched junction bases: 16. Germline-derived CDR1 and CDR2 are SEHNR and FQNEAQ (reference sequence). CDR3 amino acids: CASSRQGGGFSYNYGYTF. CDR3 nucleotides: TGTGCCAGCAGCCGACAGGGAGGAGGGTTTTCTTATAACTATGGCTACACCTTC.